The rows below give T cell receptor beta chains drawn from one sample of a study of human T cells and chemical hapten exposure. TCRdb re-analysed the RACE reads in MiXCR, keeping a single row per CDR3 protein. The repertoire holds about 80,000 distinct CDR3 sequences, around 15% seen once, with 3.5% to 6% in the top ten. Specimen: whole blood, collected in connection with sensitization to the hapten diphenylcyclopropenone (DPC). The receptors here all came from a woman in her forties or fifties with alopecia areata. Some clones in this sample may be carry-over from other donors' samples. CDR3s include the opening cysteine and the closing phenylalanine or tryptophan. The D gene is left open where the match is weak. Size is omitted from some rows. Given values are once, few, many or a class for expanded clones.

many,TRBJ1-1,-,TRBV20-1,TGCAGTGCTAGAGATTTGCAGGGGAACACTGAAGCTTTCTTT,CSARDLQGNTEAFF
few,TRBJ2-1,-,TRBV18,TGTGCCAGCTCACCCGAGCGGAGAAGCTCCTACAATGAGCAGTTCTTC,CASSPERRSSYNEQFF
-,TRBJ1-5,TRBD1,TRBV18,TGTGCCAGCTCACCAACAGAGGACAGGGGGGGCAATCAGCCCCAGCATTTT,CASSPTEDRGGNQPQHF
few,TRBJ2-3,-,TRBV7-2,TGTGCCAGCAGCTTAGGGCGGCTTAGCACAGATACGCAGTATTTT,CASSLGRLSTDTQYF
-,TRBJ2-7,TRBD2,TRBV27,TGTGCCAGCAGTTTAGGTGCGGGAGCATACGAGCAGTACTTC,CASSLGAGAYEQYF
many,TRBJ2-2,-,TRBV11-2,TGTGCCAGCAGCTCCCTCAAGAACACCGGGGAGCTGTTTTTT,CASSSLKNTGELFF
few,TRBJ2-7,-,TRBV7-2,TGTGCCAGCAGCTTAGGGGCTAGCAGGCGGGAGCAGTACTTC,CASSLGASRREQYF
-,TRBJ1-2,-,TRBV14,TGTGCCAGCAGCCAAGTTAGAAACTATGGCTACACCTTC,CASSQVRNYGYTF
-,TRBJ2-3,TRBD1,TRBV10-1,TGCGCCAGCAGCAAGGACAGGGATAGTGCAGATACGCAGTATTTT,CASSKDRDSADTQYF
few,TRBJ1-4,TRBD1,TRBV20-1,TGCAGTGCTAGGCGTCCAGCGGGACAGAGGATTGAAAAACTGTTTTTT,CSARRPAGQRIEKLFF
few,TRBJ1-1,-,TRBV21-1,TGTGCCAGCAGCACCGGGCTCATGAACACTGAAGCTTTCTTT,CASSTGLMNTEAFF
-,TRBJ1-5,TRBD1,TRBV20-1,TGCAGTGCTAGAGATCTCTGGACAGGGGGTGGGAATCAGCCCCAGCATTTT,CSARDLWTGGGNQPQHF
-,TRBJ1-1,-,TRBV20-1,TGCAGTGCCCTGAGGACGGCGAACACTGAAGCTTTCTTT,CSALRTANTEAFF
few,TRBJ1-6,-,TRBV9,TGTGCCAGCAGCGTAGGACGGGCGTCCTATAATTCACCCCTCCACTTT,CASSVGRASYNSPLHF
few,TRBJ2-3,-,TRBV5-6,TGTGCCAGCAGCGGGGGCAATACGCAGTATTTT,CASSGGNTQYF
many,TRBJ2-1,-,TRBV2,TGTGCCAGCAGAACCCACCCCGTAATGGAGCAGTTCTTC,CASRTHPVMEQFF
-,TRBJ1-2,-,TRBV7-2,TGTGCCAGCAGCTTAGGGGGTACTTATGGCTACACCTTC,CASSLGGTYGYTF
-,TRBJ1-5,-,TRBV7-2,TGTGCCAGCAGCTTAGGATCGGGTAGCAATCAGCCCCAGCATTTT,CASSLGSGSNQPQHF
-,TRBJ1-5,-,TRBV6-4,TGTGCCAGCAGTGACGGCTTCAATCAGCCCCAGCATTTT,CASSDGFNQPQHF
-,TRBJ2-3,TRBD1,TRBV23-1,TGCGCCAGCACCGGGACAGGGTGTCTAGATACGCAGTATTTT,CASTGTGCLDTQYF
many,TRBJ1-1,-,TRBV7-9,TGTGCCAGCAGCTTAAACTCCCAGATTGAAGCTTTCTTT,CASSLNSQIEAFF
few,TRBJ2-1,TRBD2,TRBV24-1,TGTGCCACCAGTGAGCCCGGGACTAGCGTTTACAATGAGCAGTTCTTC,CATSEPGTSVYNEQFF
-,TRBJ1-1,-,TRBV2,TGTGCCAGCAGTGAATTCACGGCGAACACTGAAGCTTTCTTT,CASSEFTANTEAFF
-,TRBJ2-2,-,TRBV9,TGTGCCAGCAGCGCCAAGACTGGCACCGGGGAGCTGTTTTTT,CASSAKTGTGELFF
-,TRBJ2-7,-,TRBV18,TGTGCCAGCTCACTACAGACAGCCTCCTACGAGCAGTACTTC,CASSLQTASYEQYF
-,TRBJ2-2,-,TRBV7-2,TGTGCCAGCAGCTTAGATCTGAACACCGGGGAGCTGTTTTTT,CASSLDLNTGELFF
-,TRBJ2-1,TRBD2,TRBV5-1,TGCGCCAGCAGCGGCACGGGACTAGCGGGAGGTCCCAGCTCCTACAATGAGCAGTTCTTC,CASSGTGLAGGPSSYNEQFF
few,TRBJ1-3,-,TRBV4-1,TGCGCCAGCAGCCAACTATTAGTCTCTGGAAACACCATATATTTT,CASSQLLVSGNTIYF
-,TRBJ1-1,-,TRBV19,TGTGCCAGTAGTGTCAGGGCAGGGGACGCTGAAGCTTTCTTT,CASSVRAGDAEAFF
-,TRBJ1-2,TRBD1,TRBV12-3/TRBV12-4,TGTGCCAGCAGTGATACCGGGACAGGGGCTTTCTATGGCTACACCTTC,CASSDTGTGAFYGYTF
few,TRBJ2-3,-,TRBV3-1,TGTGCCAGCAGCCAAGACCGAGGGCAGGGTACGCAGTATTTT,CASSQDRGQGTQYF
-,TRBJ1-6,-,TRBV7-2,TGTGCCAGCAGCCACGGACAGAGCTCCTATAATTCACCCCTCCACTTT,CASSHGQSSYNSPLHF
-,TRBJ2-2,-,TRBV14,TGTGCCAGCAGCCTCAAAAACACCGGGGAGCTGTTTTTT,CASSLKNTGELFF
-,TRBJ2-1,-,TRBV18,TGTGCCAGCTCACCAGGGGGGCTAAGGTCCTACAATGAGCAGTTCTTC,CASSPGGLRSYNEQFF
few,TRBJ1-5,-,TRBV27,TGTGCCAGCAGCGCCTCCGCCAAATACGGTGATTATAGCAATCAGCCCCAGCATTTT,CASSASAKYGDYSNQPQHF
-,TRBJ2-3,-,TRBV7-2,TGTGCCAGCAGCCCTCGCTCCTTAACATGGGAGTATTTT,CASSPRSLTWEYF
once,TRBJ1-1,-,TRBV29-1,TGCAGCGCGTCGAGTAGGAGCGGGAACACTGAAGCTTTCTTT,CSASSRSGNTEAFF
-,TRBJ2-5,-,TRBV2,TGTGCCAGCAGTCGCGACTTGCAAGAGACCCAGTACTTC,CASSRDLQETQYF
-,TRBJ2-7,-,TRBV6-5,TGTGCCAGCAGTTACTCGAAGGTTCTCCCCTACGAGCAGTACTTC,CASSYSKVLPYEQYF
few,TRBJ2-1,TRBD1,TRBV11-1,TGTGCCAGCAGCTTAGCGAGACAGGGACAGTTCTTC,CASSLARQGQFF
-,TRBJ1-2,-,TRBV29-1,TGCAGCGCGGGACAAGGCAGTGGCTACACCTTC,CSAGQGSGYTF
few,TRBJ2-5,-,TRBV5-5,TGTGCCAGCACGAGGCAGATCCAAGAGACCCAGTACTTC,CASTRQIQETQYF
many,TRBJ1-5,-,TRBV20-1,TGCAGTGCTCTGGGAGGAGGGGGCAATCAGCCCCAGCATTTT,CSALGGGGNQPQHF
-,TRBJ1-2,-,TRBV7-9,TGTGCCAGCAGCTTAGTAGGGGTCTACGCCTATGGCTACACCTTC,CASSLVGVYAYGYTF
-,TRBJ2-7,TRBD2,TRBV5-1,TGCGCCAGCAGCTCCACGGCGGGAGCAGGCGAGCAGTACTTC,CASSSTAGAGEQYF
few,TRBJ1-5,-,TRBV19,TGTGCCAGTAGTCCGCAGGGGATTAATCAGCCCCAGCATTTT,CASSPQGINQPQHF
-,TRBJ2-3,-,TRBV7-2,TGTGCCAGCAGCTTAGGGACGCCTAGCACAGATACGCAGTATTTT,CASSLGTPSTDTQYF
few,TRBJ2-1,-,TRBV7-2,TGTGCCAGCAGCTCCGCGCGGAATGAGCAGTTCTTC,CASSSARNEQFF
many,TRBJ1-2,TRBD1,TRBV12-3/TRBV12-4,TGTGCCAGCAGTTTTTTACAACGACAGGGGAAAGGCTACACCTTC,CASSFLQRQGKGYTF
-,TRBJ2-7,TRBD2,TRBV5-1,TGCGCCAGCAGCGGGAGGGCCGGAAGCGGGAAACCCGAGCAGTACTTC,CASSGRAGSGKPEQYF
few,TRBJ1-1,TRBD1,TRBV7-9,TGTGCCAGCGCCCGTGGGACAGGGGACACTGAAGCTTTCTTT,CASARGTGDTEAFF
-,TRBJ1-2,-,TRBV2,TGTGCCAGCAGTCACTACCTTGGGACCGGATCTGTTGGTGGCTACACCTTC,CASSHYLGTGSVGGYTF
few,TRBJ1-4,-,TRBV27,TGTGCCAGCAGTCCTACACTGGCGCGGGGTGAAAAACTGTTTTTT,CASSPTLARGEKLFF
many,TRBJ2-5,-,TRBV7-6,TGTGCCAGCAGCTTCCAGTTGGGACATGAGAATCAAGAGACCCAGTACTTC,CASSFQLGHENQETQYF
-,TRBJ2-3,TRBD2,TRBV6-6,TGTGCCAGCAGTTACAAAACCCCGGGGGGGAGAGGGCCAGATACGCAGTATTTT,CASSYKTPGGRGPDTQYF